This TCR beta chain was profiled in a study of blood T cell repertoires in COVID-19. Whole-study context: The samples span acute and convalescent COVID-19 from the United States, Italy and Spain. Sample material is recorded as cDNA or gDNA derived from T cells, B-cell-depleted T cells, or PBMCs.

Per the original data handling: Amplification of reference gene primers provided the estimated nucleated cell counts. The protocol was immunoSEQ multiplex PCR, while the TCRdb copy is restricted to in-frame clones and leaves out a portion. D and trimming were read from the DNA, whereas the V and J calls and clone size are those reported in that table. This sample has fewer than 250,000 clones; around 81% occur once, and the top ten carry around 0.93%. The CDR3 contains 17 residues. The germline V gene encodes CDR1 MNHNY and CDR2 SVGAGI (reference sequence). The ends lost 5 bases at V and 4 bases at J; junction bases unmatched: 14.

V usage is TRBV6-6 and J usage is TRBJ1-2; 9 positions agree with TRBD1. The sequence derives from a man in his sixties with COVID-19, enrolled during active disease. Sequencing was done on a sample of peripheral blood. The DNA of the CDR3 is TGTGCCAGCAGTCTATTACCGGGACAGGGAGCGAGCTATGGCTACACCTTC. Amino acids: CASSLLPGQGASYGYTF.